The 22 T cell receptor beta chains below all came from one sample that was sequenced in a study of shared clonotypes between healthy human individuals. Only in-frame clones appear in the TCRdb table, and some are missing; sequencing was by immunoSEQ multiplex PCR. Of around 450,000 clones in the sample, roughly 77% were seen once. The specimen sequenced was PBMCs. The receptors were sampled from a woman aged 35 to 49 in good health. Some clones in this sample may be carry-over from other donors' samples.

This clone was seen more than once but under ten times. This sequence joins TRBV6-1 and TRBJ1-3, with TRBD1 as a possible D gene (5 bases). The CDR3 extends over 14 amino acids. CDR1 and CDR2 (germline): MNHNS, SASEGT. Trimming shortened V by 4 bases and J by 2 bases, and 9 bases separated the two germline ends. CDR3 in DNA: TGTGCCAGCAGTGCAGGGAGCGCTGGAAACACCATATATTTT. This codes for CASSAGSAGNTIYF.

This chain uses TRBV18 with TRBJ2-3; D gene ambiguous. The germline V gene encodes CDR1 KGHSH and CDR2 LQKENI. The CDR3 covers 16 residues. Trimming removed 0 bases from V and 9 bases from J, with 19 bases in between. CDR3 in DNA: TGTGCCAGCTCACCACCGGGCAGCCGGCACAGAGAAACGCAGTATTTT. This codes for CASSPPGSRHRETQYF.

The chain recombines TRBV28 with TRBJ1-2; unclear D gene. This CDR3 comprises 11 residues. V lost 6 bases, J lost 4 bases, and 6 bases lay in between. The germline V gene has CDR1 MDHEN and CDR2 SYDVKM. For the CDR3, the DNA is TGTGCCAGCAGCCCGCTCTATGGCTACACCTTC. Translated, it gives CASSPLYGYTF.

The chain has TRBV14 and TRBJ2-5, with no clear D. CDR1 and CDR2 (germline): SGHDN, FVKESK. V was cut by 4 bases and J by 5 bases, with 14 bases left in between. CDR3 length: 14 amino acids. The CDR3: CASSPRAPPETQYF. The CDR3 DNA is TGTGCCAGCAGCCCCCGGGCACCGCCGGAGACCCAGTACTTC.

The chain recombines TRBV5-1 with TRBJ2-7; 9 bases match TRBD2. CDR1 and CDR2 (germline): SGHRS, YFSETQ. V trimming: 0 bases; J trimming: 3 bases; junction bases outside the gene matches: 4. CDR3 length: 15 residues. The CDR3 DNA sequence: TGCGCCAGCAGCTTGGGACTAGCGGAAAACTACGAGCAGTACTTC. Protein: CASSLGLAENYEQYF.

The CDR3 sequence: CASSSPFAGQPQHF. CDR3 sequence (DNA): TGTGCCAGCAGCTCCCCCTTCGCGGGTCAGCCCCAGCATTTT. V is TRBV6-6 and J is TRBJ1-5; D call uncertain. The CDR3 has 14 amino acids. V lost 6 bases and J 6 bases, leaving 15 bases between the germline ends. Germline-derived CDR1 and CDR2 are MNHNY and SVGAGI (reference sequence).

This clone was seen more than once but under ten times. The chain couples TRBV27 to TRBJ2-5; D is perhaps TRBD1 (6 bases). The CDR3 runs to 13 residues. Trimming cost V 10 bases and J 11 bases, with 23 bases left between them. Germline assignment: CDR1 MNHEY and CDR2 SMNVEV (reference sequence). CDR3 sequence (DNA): TGTGCCATCTCGGGACACGGTGCCCGAGAGCAGTACTTC. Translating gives CAISGHGAREQYF.

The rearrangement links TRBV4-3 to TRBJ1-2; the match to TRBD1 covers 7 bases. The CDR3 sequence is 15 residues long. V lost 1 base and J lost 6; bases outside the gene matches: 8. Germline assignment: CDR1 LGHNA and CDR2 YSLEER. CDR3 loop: CASSQGTGVMDGYTF. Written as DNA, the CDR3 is TGCGCCAGCAGCCAAGGTACAGGGGTTATGGATGGCTACACCTTC.

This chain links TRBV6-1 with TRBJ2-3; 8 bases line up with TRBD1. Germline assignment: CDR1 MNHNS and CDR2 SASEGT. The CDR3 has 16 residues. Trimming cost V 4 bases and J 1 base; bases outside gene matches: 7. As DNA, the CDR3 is TGTGCCAGCAGTGCCCAACCGGACAGGGGCACAGATACGCAGTATTTT. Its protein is CASSAQPDRGTDTQYF.

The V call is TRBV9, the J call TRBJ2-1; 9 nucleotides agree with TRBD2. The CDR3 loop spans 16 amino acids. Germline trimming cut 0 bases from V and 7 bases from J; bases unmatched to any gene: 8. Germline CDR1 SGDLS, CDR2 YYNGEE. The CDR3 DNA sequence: TGTGCCAGCAGCGTAGGAGGTCTAGCGGGAATTAATGAGCAGTTCTTC. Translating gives CASSVGGLAGINEQFF. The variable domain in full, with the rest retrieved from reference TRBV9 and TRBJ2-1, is DSGVTQTPKHLITATGQRVTLRCSPRSGDLSVYWYQQSLDQGLQFLIQYYNGEERAKGNILERFSAQQFPDLHSELNLSSLELGDSALYFCASSVGGLAGINEQFFGPGTRLTVL.

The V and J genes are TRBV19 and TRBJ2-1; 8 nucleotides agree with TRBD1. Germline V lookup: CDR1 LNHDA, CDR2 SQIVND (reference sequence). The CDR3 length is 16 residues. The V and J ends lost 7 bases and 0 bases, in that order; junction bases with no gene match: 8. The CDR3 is CASTGGQGGSYNEQFF. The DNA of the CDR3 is TGTGCCAGTACTGGAGGACAGGGAGGCTCCTACAATGAGCAGTTCTTC.

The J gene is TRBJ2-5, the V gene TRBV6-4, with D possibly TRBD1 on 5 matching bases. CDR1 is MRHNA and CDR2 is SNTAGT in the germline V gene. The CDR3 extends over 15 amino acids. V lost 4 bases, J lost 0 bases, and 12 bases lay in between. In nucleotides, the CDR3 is TGTGCCAGCAGTGCATCCGCAGGGAACCAAGAGACCCAGTACTTC. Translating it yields CASSASAGNQETQYF.

The CDR3 nucleotides read TGCAGCGTTCGACACAGGGGGAGCTCCTACGAGCAGTACTTC. This sequence encodes CSVRHRGSSYEQYF. The J gene is TRBJ2-7, the V gene TRBV29-1; 8 bases fit TRBD1. The CDR3 totals 14 residues. CDR1 SQVTM and CDR2 ANQGSEA come from the germline V gene. With V trimmed by 5 bases and J by 0 bases, 6 bases remained unmatched.

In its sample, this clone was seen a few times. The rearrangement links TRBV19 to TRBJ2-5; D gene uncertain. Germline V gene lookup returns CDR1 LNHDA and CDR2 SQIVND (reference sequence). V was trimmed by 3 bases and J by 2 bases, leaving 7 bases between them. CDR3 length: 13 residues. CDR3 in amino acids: CASSIRQQETQYF. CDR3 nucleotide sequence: TGTGCCAGTAGTATCCGCCAACAAGAGACCCAGTACTTC.

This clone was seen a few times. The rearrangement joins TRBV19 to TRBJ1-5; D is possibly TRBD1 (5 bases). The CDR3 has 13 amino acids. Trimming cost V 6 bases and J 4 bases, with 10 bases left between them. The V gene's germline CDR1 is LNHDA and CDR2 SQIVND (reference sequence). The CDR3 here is CASSGDSNQPQHF. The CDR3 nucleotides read TGTGCCAGTAGCGGTGACAGTAATCAGCCCCAGCATTTT.

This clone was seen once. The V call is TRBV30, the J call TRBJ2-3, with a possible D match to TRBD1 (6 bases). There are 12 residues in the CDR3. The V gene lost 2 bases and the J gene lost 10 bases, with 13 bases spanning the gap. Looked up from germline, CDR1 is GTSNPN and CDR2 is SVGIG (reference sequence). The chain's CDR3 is CAWSSTGTAQYF. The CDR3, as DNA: TGTGCCTGGAGTTCTACAGGGACCGCGCAGTATTTT.

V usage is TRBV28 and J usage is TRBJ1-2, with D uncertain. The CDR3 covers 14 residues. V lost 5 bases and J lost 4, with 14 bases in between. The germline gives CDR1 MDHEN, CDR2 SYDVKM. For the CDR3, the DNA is TGTGCCAGCAGTCCGACCAGGACGGCCTATGGCTACACCTTC. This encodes CASSPTRTAYGYTF.

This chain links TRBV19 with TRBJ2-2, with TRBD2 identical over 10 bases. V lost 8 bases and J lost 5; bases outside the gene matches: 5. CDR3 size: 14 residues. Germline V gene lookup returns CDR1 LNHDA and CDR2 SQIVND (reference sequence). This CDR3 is CASLAGEVTGELFF. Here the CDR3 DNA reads TGTGCCAGTCTAGCGGGAGAGGTTACCGGGGAGCTGTTTTTT. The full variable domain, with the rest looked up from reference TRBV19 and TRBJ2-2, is DGGITQSPKYLFRKEGQNVTLSCEQNLNHDAMYWYRQDPGQGLRLIYYSQIVNDFQKGDIAEGYSVSREKKESFPLTVTSAQKNPTAFYLCASLAGEVTGELFFGEGSRLTVL.

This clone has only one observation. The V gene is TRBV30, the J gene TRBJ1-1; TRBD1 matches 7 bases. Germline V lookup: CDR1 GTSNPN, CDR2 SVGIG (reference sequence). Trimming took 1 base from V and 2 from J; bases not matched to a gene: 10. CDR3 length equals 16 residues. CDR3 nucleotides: TGTGCCTGGAGTGGAGGGACGACAGGGACCAACACTGAAGCTTTCTTT. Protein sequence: CAWSGGTTGTNTEAFF.

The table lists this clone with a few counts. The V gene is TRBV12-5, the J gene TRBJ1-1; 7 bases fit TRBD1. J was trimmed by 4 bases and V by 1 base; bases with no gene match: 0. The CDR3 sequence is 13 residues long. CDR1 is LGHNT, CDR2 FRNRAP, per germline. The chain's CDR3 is CASGLGTGTEAFF. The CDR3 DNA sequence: TGTGCTAGTGGTTTGGGGACAGGCACTGAAGCTTTCTTT.

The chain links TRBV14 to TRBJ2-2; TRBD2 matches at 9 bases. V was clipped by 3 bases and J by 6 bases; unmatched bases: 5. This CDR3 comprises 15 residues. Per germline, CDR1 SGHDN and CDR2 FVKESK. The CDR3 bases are TGTGCCAGCAGCCAGCTAGCGGGATTTGCCGGGGAGCTGTTTTTT. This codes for CASSQLAGFAGELFF.

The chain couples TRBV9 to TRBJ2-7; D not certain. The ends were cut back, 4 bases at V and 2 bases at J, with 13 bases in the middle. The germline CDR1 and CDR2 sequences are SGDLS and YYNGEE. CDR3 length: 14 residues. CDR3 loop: CASSNSPDAYEQYF. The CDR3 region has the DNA TGTGCCAGCAGCAATAGTCCTGACGCCTACGAGCAGTACTTC. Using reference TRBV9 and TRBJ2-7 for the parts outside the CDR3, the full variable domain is DSGVTQTPKHLITATGQRVTLRCSPRSGDLSVYWYQQSLDQGLQFLIQYYNGEERAKGNILERFSAQQFPDLHSELNLSSLELGDSALYFCASSNSPDAYEQYFGPGTRLTVT.